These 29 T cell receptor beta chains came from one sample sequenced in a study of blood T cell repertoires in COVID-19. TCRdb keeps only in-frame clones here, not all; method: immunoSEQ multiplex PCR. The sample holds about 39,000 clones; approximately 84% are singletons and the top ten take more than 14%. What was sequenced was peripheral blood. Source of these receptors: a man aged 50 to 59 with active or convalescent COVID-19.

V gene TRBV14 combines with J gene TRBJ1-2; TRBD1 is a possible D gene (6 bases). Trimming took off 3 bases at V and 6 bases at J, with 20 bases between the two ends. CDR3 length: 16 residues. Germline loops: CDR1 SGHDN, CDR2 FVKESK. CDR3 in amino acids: CASSQRGATRKDGYTF. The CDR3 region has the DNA TGTGCCAGCAGCCAGCGGGGGGCGACAAGGAAGGATGGCTACACCTTC.

The CDR3 is CASTHRDRGRTEAFF. The DNA for the CDR3 is TGTGCCAGCACCCACCGGGACAGGGGTCGGACTGAAGCTTTCTTT. V gene TRBV27 combines with J gene TRBJ1-1; 10 bases line up with TRBD1. Looked up from germline, CDR1 is MNHEY and CDR2 is SMNVEV (reference sequence). CDR3 length equals 15 residues. V shed 7 bases, J shed 5 bases, and the junction held 10 bases outside the gene matches.

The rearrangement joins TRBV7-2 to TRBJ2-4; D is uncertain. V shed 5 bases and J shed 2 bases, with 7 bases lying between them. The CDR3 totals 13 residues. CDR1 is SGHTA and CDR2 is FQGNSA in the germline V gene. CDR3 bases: TGTGCCAGCAGCAGCCCCCCCAAAAACATTCAGTACTTC. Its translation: CASSSPPKNIQYF.

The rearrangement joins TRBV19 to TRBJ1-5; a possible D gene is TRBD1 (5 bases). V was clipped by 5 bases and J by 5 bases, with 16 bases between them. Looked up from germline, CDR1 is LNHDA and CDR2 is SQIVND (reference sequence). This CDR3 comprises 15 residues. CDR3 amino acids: CASSPQGGADQPQHF. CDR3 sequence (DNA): TGTGCCAGTAGTCCCCAGGGAGGGGCAGATCAGCCCCAGCATTTT.

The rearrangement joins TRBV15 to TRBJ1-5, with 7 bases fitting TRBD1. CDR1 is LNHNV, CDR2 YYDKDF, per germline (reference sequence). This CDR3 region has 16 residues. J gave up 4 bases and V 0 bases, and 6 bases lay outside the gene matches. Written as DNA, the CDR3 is TGTGCCACCAGCAGAGACCGACAGGGCAGTAATCAGCCCCAGCATTTT. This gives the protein CATSRDRQGSNQPQHF.

CDR3 in amino acids: CASTRDSSSGNTIYF. CDR3 sequence (DNA): TGTGCCAGCACTCGGGACTCTAGCTCTGGAAACACCATATATTTT. The V and J genes are TRBV9 and TRBJ1-3; TRBD1 is a possible D gene (5 bases). CDR1 is SGDLS and CDR2 is YYNGEE in the germline V gene. This CDR3 comprises 15 residues. V was pared by 6 bases and J by 0 bases, with 13 bases between.

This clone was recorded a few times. The CDR3 is CASSLVRGGHEQFF. In DNA form, the CDR3 reads TGTGCCAGCAGCTTAGTCCGGGGGGGCCATGAGCAGTTCTTC. The chain combines TRBV7-2 with TRBJ2-1, with 8 bases aligning to TRBD2. The length of the CDR3 is 14 residues. Per germline, CDR1 SGHTA and CDR2 FQGNSA. J was trimmed by 8 bases and V by 1 base; bases with no gene match: 4.

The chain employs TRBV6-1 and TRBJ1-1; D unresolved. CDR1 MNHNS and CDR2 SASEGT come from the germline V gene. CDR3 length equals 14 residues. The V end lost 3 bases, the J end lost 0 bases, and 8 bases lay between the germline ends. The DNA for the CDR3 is TGTGCCAGCAGTGATGGCAGGTTGAACACTGAAGCTTTCTTT. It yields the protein CASSDGRLNTEAFF.

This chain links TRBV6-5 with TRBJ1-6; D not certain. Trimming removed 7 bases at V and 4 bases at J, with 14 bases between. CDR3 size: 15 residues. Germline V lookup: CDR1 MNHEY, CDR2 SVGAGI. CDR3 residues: CASIEVALYNSPLHF. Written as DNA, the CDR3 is TGTGCCAGCATCGAGGTAGCACTATATAATTCACCCCTCCACTTT.

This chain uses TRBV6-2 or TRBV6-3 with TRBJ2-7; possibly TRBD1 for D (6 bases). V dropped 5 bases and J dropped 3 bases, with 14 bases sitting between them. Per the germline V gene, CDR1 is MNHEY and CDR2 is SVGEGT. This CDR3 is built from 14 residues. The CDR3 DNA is TGTGCCAGCAGTACCGGGACATTATTCTACGAGCAGTACTTC. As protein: CASSTGTLFYEQYF.

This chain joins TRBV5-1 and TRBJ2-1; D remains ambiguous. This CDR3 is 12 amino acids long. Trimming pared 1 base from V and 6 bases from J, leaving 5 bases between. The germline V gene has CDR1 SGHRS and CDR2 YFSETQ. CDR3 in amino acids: CASSLNSNEQFF. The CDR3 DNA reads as TGCGCCAGCAGCTTGAACAGCAATGAGCAGTTCTTC.

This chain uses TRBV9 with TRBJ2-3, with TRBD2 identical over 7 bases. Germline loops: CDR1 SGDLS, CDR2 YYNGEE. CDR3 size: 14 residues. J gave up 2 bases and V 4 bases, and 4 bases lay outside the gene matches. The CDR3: CASSIRGDTDTQYF. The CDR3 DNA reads TGTGCCAGCAGCATTCGGGGGGACACAGATACGCAGTATTTT.

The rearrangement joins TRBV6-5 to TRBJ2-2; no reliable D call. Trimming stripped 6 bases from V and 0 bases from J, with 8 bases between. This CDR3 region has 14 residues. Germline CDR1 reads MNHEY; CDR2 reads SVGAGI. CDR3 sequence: CASRMTSNTGELFF. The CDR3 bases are TGTGCCAGCAGAATGACTTCGAACACCGGGGAGCTGTTTTTT.

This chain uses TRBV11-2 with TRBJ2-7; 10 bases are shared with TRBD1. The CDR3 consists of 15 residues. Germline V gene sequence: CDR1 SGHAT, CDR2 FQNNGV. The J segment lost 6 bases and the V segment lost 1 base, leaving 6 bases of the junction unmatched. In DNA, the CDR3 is TGTGCCAGCAGCTTAGTTAGGGACAGGGGTGGCGAGCAGTACTTC. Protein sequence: CASSLVRDRGGEQYF.

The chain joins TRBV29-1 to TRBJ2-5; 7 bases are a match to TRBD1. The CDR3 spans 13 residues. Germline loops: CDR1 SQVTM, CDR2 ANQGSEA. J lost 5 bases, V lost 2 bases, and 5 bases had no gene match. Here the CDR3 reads CSVEIQGPETQYF. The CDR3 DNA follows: TGCAGCGTTGAAATACAGGGGCCCGAGACCCAGTACTTC.

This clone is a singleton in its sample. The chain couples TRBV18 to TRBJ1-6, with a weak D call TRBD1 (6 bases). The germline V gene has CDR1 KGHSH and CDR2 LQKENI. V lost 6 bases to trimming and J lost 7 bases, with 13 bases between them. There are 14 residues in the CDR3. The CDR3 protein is CASSRDRLNSPLHF. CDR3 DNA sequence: TGTGCCAGCTCCCGCGACAGGCTCAATTCACCCCTCCACTTT.

CDR3 nucleotide sequence: TGCGCCAGCAGCCAACGGGACAGGGGAGAGACCCAGTACTTC. It yields the protein CASSQRDRGETQYF. The V and J genes are TRBV4-1 and TRBJ2-5, with 10 bases fitting TRBD1. The CDR3 is 14 amino acids. The germline V gene encodes CDR1 MGHRA and CDR2 YSYEKL. The V gene end was trimmed by 2 bases and the J gene end by 4 bases; junction bases not matched to a gene: 1.

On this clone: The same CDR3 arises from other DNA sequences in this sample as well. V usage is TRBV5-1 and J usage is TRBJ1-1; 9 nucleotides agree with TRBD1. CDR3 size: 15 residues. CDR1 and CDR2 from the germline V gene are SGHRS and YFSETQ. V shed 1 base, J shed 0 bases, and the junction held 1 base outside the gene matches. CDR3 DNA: TGCGCCAGCAGCTTGACAGGGGGCGTGAACACTGAAGCTTTCTTT. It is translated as CASSLTGGVNTEAFF.

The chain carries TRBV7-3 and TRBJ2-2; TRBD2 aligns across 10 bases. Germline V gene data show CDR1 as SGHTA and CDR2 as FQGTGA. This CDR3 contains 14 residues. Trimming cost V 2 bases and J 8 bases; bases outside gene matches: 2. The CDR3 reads CASSLLAGGGELFF. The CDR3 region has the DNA TGTGCCAGCAGCTTATTAGCGGGAGGAGGGGAGCTGTTTTTT.

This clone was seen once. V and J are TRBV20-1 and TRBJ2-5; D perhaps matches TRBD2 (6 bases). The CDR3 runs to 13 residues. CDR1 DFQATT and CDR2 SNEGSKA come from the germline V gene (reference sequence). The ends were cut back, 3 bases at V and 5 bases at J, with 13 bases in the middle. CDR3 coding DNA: TGCAGTGCTAGTTTCGGGGGTTCCGAGACCCAGTACTTC. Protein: CSASFGGSETQYF.

The CDR3 coding sequence is TGTGCCAGCAGTGCCTTGACAGGCTCCTCCGAGCAGTTCTTC. It encodes CASSALTGSSEQFF. The V and J genes are TRBV6-4 and TRBJ2-1; D perhaps matches TRBD1 (6 bases). V dropped 4 bases and J dropped 10 bases, with 17 bases sitting between them. The length of the CDR3 is 14 residues. From germline, CDR1 is MRHNA and CDR2 SNTAGT.

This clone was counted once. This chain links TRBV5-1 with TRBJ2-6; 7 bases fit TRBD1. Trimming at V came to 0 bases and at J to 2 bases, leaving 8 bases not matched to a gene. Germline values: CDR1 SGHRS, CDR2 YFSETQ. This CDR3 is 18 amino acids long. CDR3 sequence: CASSLEGAHRAGANVLTF. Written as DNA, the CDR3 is TGCGCCAGCAGCTTGGAGGGGGCCCACAGGGCTGGGGCCAACGTCCTGACTTTC.

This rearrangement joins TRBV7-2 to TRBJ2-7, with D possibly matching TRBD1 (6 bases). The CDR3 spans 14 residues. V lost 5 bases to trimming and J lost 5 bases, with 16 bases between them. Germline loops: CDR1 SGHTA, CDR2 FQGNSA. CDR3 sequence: CASSATGPRNEQYF. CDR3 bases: TGTGCCAGCAGCGCGACAGGCCCCAGGAACGAGCAGTACTTC.

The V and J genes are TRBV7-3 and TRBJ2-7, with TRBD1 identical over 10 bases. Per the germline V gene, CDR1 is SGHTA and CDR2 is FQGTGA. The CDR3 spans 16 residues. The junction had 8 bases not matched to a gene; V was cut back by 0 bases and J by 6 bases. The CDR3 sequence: CASSLTGDRGRFEQYF. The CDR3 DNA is TGTGCCAGCAGCTTAACGGGGGACAGGGGAAGGTTCGAGCAGTACTTC.

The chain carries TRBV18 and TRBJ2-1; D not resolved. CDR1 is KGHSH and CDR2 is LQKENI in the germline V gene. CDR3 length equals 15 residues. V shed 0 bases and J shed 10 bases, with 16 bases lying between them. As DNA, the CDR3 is TGTGCCAGCTCACCACCGAGTATCCGTTTCTCAGAGCAGTTCTTC. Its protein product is CASSPPSIRFSEQFF. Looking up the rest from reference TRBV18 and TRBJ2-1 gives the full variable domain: NAGVMQNPRHLVRRRGQEARLRCSPMKGHSHVYWYRQLPEEGLKFMVYLQKENIIDESGMPKERFSAEFPKEGPSILRIQQVVRGDSAAYFCASSPPSIRFSEQFFGPGTRLTVL.

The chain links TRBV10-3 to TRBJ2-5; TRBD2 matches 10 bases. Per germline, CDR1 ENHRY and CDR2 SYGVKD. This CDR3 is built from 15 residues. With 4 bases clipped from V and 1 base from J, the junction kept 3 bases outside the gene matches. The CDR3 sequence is CAISGSSGGQETQYF. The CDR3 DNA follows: TGTGCCATCAGTGGGTCTAGCGGGGGCCAAGAGACCCAGTACTTC.

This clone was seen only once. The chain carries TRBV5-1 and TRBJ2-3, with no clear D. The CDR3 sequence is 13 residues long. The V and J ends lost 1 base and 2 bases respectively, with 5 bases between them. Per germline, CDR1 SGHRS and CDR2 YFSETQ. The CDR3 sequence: CASSLSLTDTQYF. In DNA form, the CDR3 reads TGCGCCAGCAGCTTGTCCCTCACAGATACGCAGTATTTT.

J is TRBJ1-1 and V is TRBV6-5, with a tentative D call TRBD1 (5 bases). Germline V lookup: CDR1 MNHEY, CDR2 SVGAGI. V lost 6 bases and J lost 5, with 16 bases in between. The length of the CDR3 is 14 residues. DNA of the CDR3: TGTGCCAGCAGGTCGACAGTCGGGCGAACTGAAGCTTTCTTT. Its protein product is CASRSTVGRTEAFF.

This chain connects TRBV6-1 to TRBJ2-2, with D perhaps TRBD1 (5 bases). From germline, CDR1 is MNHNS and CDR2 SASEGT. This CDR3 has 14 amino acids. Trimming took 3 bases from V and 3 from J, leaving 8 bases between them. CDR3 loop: CASSDRQHTGELFF. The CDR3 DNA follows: TGTGCCAGCAGTGACCGACAGCACACCGGGGAGCTGTTTTTT.